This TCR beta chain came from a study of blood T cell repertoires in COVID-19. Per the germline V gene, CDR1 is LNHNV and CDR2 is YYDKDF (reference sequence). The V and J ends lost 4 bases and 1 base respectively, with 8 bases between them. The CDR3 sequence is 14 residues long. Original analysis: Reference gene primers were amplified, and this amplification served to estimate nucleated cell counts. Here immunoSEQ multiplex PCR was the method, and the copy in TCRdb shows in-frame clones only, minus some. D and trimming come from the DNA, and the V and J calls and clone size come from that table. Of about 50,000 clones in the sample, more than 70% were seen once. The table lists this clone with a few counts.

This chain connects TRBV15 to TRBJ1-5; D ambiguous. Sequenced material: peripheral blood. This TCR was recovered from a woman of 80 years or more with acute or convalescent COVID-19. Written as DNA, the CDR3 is TGTGCCACCAGCAAAGCAAGAAGCAATCAGCCCCAGCATTTT. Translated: CATSKARSNQPQHF.